This T cell receptor beta chain was recorded in a study of early T cells in non-severe SARS-CoV-2 infection. Findings and limits, study-wide: The study's VDJdb matching favored anti-spike CD8 responses and missed private and CD4 specificities.

Unique molecular identifiers were attached to individual cDNA molecules. Each CDR3 protein gets one entry after TCRdb re-called the 5' RACE reads with MiXCR. The sample includes roughly 63,000 distinct CDR3 sequences, around 12% of them seen just once. CDR1 SEHNR and CDR2 FQNEAQ come from the germline V gene (reference sequence). This CDR3 spans 15 amino acids. The V and J ends lost 1 base and 9 bases, in that order; junction bases with no gene match: 8. With regard to this clonotype: Its antigen is not identified.

The receptor was isolated from an adult who was a healthcare worker with PCR-confirmed SARS-CoV-2 infection or an uninfected control (not recorded which). V gene TRBV7-9 combines with J gene TRBJ2-3; 9 bases map to TRBD2. The sample taken for sequencing was whole blood. This chain's CDR3 is CASSLGREGLRTQYF. The CDR3 nucleotides are TGTGCCAGCAGCTTAGGGCGGGAGGGTCTACGGACGCAGTATTTT.